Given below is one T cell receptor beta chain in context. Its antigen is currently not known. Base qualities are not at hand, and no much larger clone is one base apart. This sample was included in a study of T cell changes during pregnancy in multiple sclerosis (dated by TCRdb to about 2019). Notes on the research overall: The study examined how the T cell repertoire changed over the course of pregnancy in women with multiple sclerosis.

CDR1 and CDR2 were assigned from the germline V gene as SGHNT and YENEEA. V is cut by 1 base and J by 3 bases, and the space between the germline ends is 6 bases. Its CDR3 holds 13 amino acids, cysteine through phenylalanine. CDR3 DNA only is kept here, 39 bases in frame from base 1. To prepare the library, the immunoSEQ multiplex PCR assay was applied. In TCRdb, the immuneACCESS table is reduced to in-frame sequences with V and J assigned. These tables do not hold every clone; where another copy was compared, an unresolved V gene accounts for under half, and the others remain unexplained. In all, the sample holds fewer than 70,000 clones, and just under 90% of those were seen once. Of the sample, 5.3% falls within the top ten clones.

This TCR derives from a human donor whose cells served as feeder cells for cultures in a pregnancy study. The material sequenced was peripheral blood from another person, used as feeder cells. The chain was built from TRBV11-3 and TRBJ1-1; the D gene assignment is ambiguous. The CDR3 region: CASSLVRDTEAFF. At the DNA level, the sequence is TGTGCCAGCAGCTTAGTACGGGACACTGAAGCTTTCTTT.